Listed below are T cell receptor beta chains from one sample, sequenced in a study of CD8 T cells in Susac syndrome. TCRdb reprocessed the immunoSEQ multiplex PCR reads via MiXCR and lists one record per CDR3 protein. The sample includes 200,000 to 250,000 distinct CDR3 sequences, 94% of them seen just once. Sequenced: CD4+ T cells from PBMCs. The receptors derive from a human donor with Susac syndrome. The CDR3 runs from the conserved cysteine through the conserved F or W. A D gene is named only where the DNA matches it firmly. Size values are once, few and many counts, or a class for expanded clones, and some rows have none.

>TRBJ2-7|TRBV7-2|-|TRBD2
CASSLGLAGEDYEQYF
TGTGCCAGCAGCTTAGGACTAGCGGGGGAGGACTACGAGCAGTACTTC
>TRBJ2-1|TRBV6-1|-|TRBD1
CASSESRGRGSYNEQFF
TGTGCCAGCAGTGAATCACGCGGCAGGGGGTCGTACAATGAGCAGTTCTTC
>TRBJ2-7|TRBV7-2|-|-
CASSRGHYEQYF
TGTGCCAGCAGCCGGGGACATTACGAGCAGTACTTC
>TRBJ1-2|TRBV29-1|-|-
CSVLEEGKSTGPGSYTF
TGCAGCGTTTTAGAGGAGGGCAAATCGACAGGCCCGGGGAGCTACACCTTC
>TRBJ2-5|TRBV20-1|-|-
CSARDGSDDVETQYF
TGCAGTGCTAGAGACGGGAGTGACGACGTAGAGACCCAGTACTTC
>TRBJ2-5|TRBV5-6|-|-
CASSNSDSVGWETQYF
TGTGCCAGCAGCAATTCCGACTCGGTAGGGTGGGAGACCCAGTACTTC
>TRBJ2-3|TRBV19|-|-
CASSIQQGITDTQYF
TGTGCCAGTAGTATCCAACAGGGAATCACAGATACGCAGTATTTT
>TRBJ2-2|TRBV7-2|-|-
CASSLSQGSGELFF
TGTGCCAGCAGCTTATCCCAAGGGTCGGGGGAGCTGTTTTTT
>TRBJ1-2|TRBV29-1|-|-
CSVGLRQLSYGYTF
TGCAGCGTCGGCTTACGACAGCTCTCCTATGGCTACACCTTC
>TRBJ2-5|TRBV29-1|-|TRBD1
CSVELPGGAHGETQYF
TGCAGCGTTGAACTCCCAGGGGGCGCCCATGGCGAGACCCAGTACTTC
>TRBJ1-4|TRBV4-2|-|TRBD1
CASSRDRGADEKLFF
TGTGCCAGCAGCCGGGACAGGGGCGCGGATGAAAAACTGTTTTTT
>TRBJ2-7|TRBV30|-|-
CAWTSGSSYEQYF
TGTGCCTGGACATCAGGGAGCTCCTACGAGCAGTACTTC
>TRBJ2-7|TRBV18|-|TRBD1
CASSIGTGAVEQYF
TGTGCCAGCTCCATCGGGACAGGGGCCGTCGAGCAGTACTTC
>TRBJ2-1|TRBV20-1|-|-
CSARVRGGNYNEQFF
TGCAGTGCTAGAGTACGAGGGGGAAATTACAATGAGCAGTTCTTC
>TRBJ1-4|TRBV7-2|-|TRBD1
CASRDRDRSDEKLFF
TGTGCCAGCAGGGACAGGGACCGTTCCGATGAAAAACTGTTTTTT
>TRBJ2-7|TRBV7-2|-|TRBD2
CASSLSSGGASLEQYF
TGTGCCAGCAGCTTAAGTAGCGGGGGGGCCTCGCTCGAGCAGTACTTC
>TRBJ1-1|TRBV20-1|-|TRBD1
CSARVTGEVWSNTEAFF
TGCAGTGCTAGGGTGACAGGGGAAGTATGGTCGAACACTGAAGCTTTCTTT
>TRBJ2-1|TRBV7-3|-|TRBD2
CASSLSWTSGGLQFF
TGTGCCAGCAGCCTCTCTTGGACTAGCGGGGGACTGCAGTTCTTC
>TRBJ2-7|TRBV27|-|TRBD1
CASSPQDRDEQYF
TGTGCCAGCAGCCCCCAGGACAGGGACGAGCAGTACTTC
>TRBJ1-2|TRBV19|-|-
CASGGFNYGYTF
TGTGCCAGCGGGGGTTTTAACTATGGCTACACCTTC
>TRBJ1-2|TRBV29-1|-|-
CSVEEATAGAGSNYGYTF
TGCAGCGTTGAAGAAGCGACGGCTGGAGCTGGGTCTAACTATGGCTACACCTTC
>TRBJ2-3|TRBV13|once|-
CASSLKGRSTDTQYF
TGTGCCAGCAGCTTAAAAGGGAGGAGCACAGATACGCAGTATTTT
>TRBJ2-1|TRBV5-1|once|-
CASSPGDSMGEQFF
TGCGCCAGCAGCCCTGGGGATAGCATGGGTGAGCAGTTCTTC
>TRBJ2-5|TRBV11-1|-|TRBD1
CASTRDRQETQYF
TGTGCCAGCACCCGGGACAGACAAGAGACCCAGTACTTC
>TRBJ1-2|TRBV30|-|TRBD1
CAWIRPGQPIGYTF
TGTGCCTGGATTCGACCGGGACAGCCTATCGGCTACACCTTC
>TRBJ1-2|TRBV4-1|-|TRBD1
CASSQEGQGGYTF
TGCGCCAGCAGCCAAGAGGGACAGGGTGGCTACACCTTC
>TRBJ2-1|TRBV9|-|-
CASSVGPFSYNEQFF
TGTGCCAGCAGCGTTGGGCCGTTCTCCTACAATGAGCAGTTCTTC
>TRBJ1-5|TRBV11-1|-|-
CASSSQPQHF
TGTGCCAGCAGCTCTCAGCCCCAGCATTTT
>TRBJ1-1|TRBV2|-|-
CASSVFPPENTEAFF
TGTGCCAGCAGTGTCTTTCCGCCAGAGAACACTGAAGCTTTCTTT
>TRBJ2-7|TRBV3-1|-|TRBD2
CASSLGRVGYEQYF
TGTGCCAGCAGCCTAGGGAGGGTAGGCTACGAGCAGTACTTC
>TRBJ1-6|TRBV6-1|-|TRBD1
CASWTGSYNSPLHF
TGTGCCAGTTGGACAGGGAGCTATAATTCACCCCTCCACTTT
>TRBJ2-1|TRBV19|-|TRBD2
CASSIGGNNEQFF
TGTGCCAGTAGTATCGGGGGGAACAATGAGCAGTTCTTC
>TRBJ2-1|TRBV5-4|-|-
CASSLNGPRNEQFF
TGTGCCAGCAGCTTGAACGGCCCCCGGAATGAGCAGTTCTTC
>TRBJ1-1|TRBV7-9|-|-
CASSPLAMNTEAFF
TGTGCCAGCAGCCCCTTGGCCATGAACACTGAAGCTTTCTTT
>TRBJ2-1|TRBV30|-|TRBD2
CAWSEGLAGGGDEQFF
TGTGCCTGGAGTGAGGGACTAGCGGGGGGGGGTGATGAGCAGTTCTTC
>TRBJ2-5|TRBV4-3|-|-
CASSRAELVPETQYF
TGCGCCAGCAGTCGGGCCGAACTAGTTCCAGAGACCCAGTACTTC
>TRBJ2-5|TRBV5-6|-|-
CASRRSWDQETQYF
TGTGCCAGCAGGAGGTCCTGGGACCAAGAGACCCAGTACTTC
>TRBJ2-7|TRBV19|-|-
CASRSGYEQYF
TGTGCCAGTAGATCGGGCTACGAGCAGTACTTC
>TRBJ1-2|TRBV7-6|-|TRBD1
CASSSYRLQGNYGYTF
TGTGCCAGCAGCTCCTATCGATTACAGGGGAACTATGGCTACACCTTC
>TRBJ1-2|TRBV30|-|-
CAWIGVPGVAGYTF
TGTGCCTGGATCGGCGTTCCGGGCGTAGCGGGCTACACCTTC
>TRBJ2-3|TRBV27|-|TRBD2
CASSSLAGGPTDTQYF
TGTGCCAGCAGTTCTCTAGCGGGGGGACCCACAGATACGCAGTATTTT